What follows are 23 T cell receptor beta chains derived from one specimen sequenced in a study of radiotherapy plus CTLA-4 blockade in lung cancer. TCRdb keeps only in-frame clones here, not all; method: immunoSEQ multiplex PCR. In the table there are approximately 67,000 clones, about 85% of which are singletons. Sequenced here: peripheral blood, sampled from a patient treated with radiotherapy plus ipilimumab. The receptors here all came from a human donor with non-small cell lung cancer who had a partial response to radiotherapy plus ipilimumab.

The chain is built from TRBV5-1 and TRBJ2-3; TRBD2 matches 9 bases. The CDR3 is made up of 14 amino acids. The V segment lost 5 bases and the J segment 4 bases; nucleotides outside the gene matches: 5. CDR1 and CDR2 (germline): SGHRS, YFSETQ. The CDR3 bases are TGCGCCAGCAGGACGGGACTAGCCTCAGATACGCAGTATTTT. Amino acids: CASRTGLASDTQYF. Complete variable domain (other parts from reference TRBV5-1 and TRBJ2-3): KAGVTQTPRYLIKTRGQQVTLSCSPISGHRSVSWYQQTPGQGLQFLFEYFSETQRNKGNFPGRFSGRQFSNSRSEMNVSTLELGDSALYLCASRTGLASDTQYFGPGTRLTVL.

This rearrangement joins TRBV6-6 to TRBJ1-1; tentative D call: TRBD1 (5 bases). Germline V gives CDR1 MNHNY, CDR2 SVGAGI (reference sequence). V was trimmed by 5 bases and J by 1 base, leaving 14 bases between them. CDR3 size: 15 residues. The CDR3 loop is CASSKNRNPNTEAFF. The CDR3 DNA reads TGTGCCAGCAGTAAAAACAGGAACCCGAACACTGAAGCTTTCTTT.

The rearrangement joins TRBV18 to TRBJ2-1; tentative D call: TRBD2 (6 bases). Trimming removed 6 bases from V and 0 bases from J, with 15 bases in between. The germline CDR1 and CDR2 sequences are KGHSH and LQKENI. The CDR3 covers 16 residues. Here the CDR3 DNA reads TGTGCCAGCTCGAAAGGGCGGGGTAGCTCCTACAATGAGCAGTTCTTC. Translation: CASSKGRGSSYNEQFF.

This clone appeared a single time. This rearrangement joins TRBV6-1 to TRBJ2-7, with a tentative D call TRBD2 (7 bases). The CDR3 is 14 amino acids. CDR1 and CDR2 from the germline V gene are MNHNS and SASEGT. Trimming shortened V by 7 bases and J by 7 bases, and 20 bases separated the two germline ends. CDR3 DNA sequence: TGTGCCAGCATCAAGGGGGGAGGGCCGGGGGAGCAGTACTTC. It codes for CASIKGGGPGEQYF.

This clone was counted only a few times. The V gene is TRBV6-6, the J gene TRBJ2-7, with 9 nucleotides matching TRBD1. The CDR3 is made up of 15 amino acids. Germline assignment: CDR1 MNHNY and CDR2 SVGAGI (reference sequence). Unmatched junction bases numbered 9, after V lost 6 bases and J lost 3 bases. DNA of the CDR3: TGTGCCAGCAGACCCGATCCGGGACAGGGCTACGAGCAGTACTTC. This sequence encodes CASRPDPGQGYEQYF.

The sample holds a few counts of this clone. DNA of the CDR3: TGCGCCAGCAGCCTATCCTTGGACAGGAAGAGCTATGGCTACACCTTC. This codes for CASSLSLDRKSYGYTF. The chain couples TRBV4-1 to TRBJ1-2; TRBD1 agrees at 7 bases. The CDR3 is made up of 16 amino acids. From germline, CDR1 is MGHRA and CDR2 YSYEKL. With 4 bases clipped from V and 4 bases from J, the junction kept 12 bases outside the gene matches.

This clone was recorded once. The gene calls are TRBV6-4 and TRBJ1-1; a weak D match, TRBD1 (6 bases). CDR1 is MRHNA, CDR2 SNTAGT, per germline. With 5 bases removed from V and 5 bases from J, the gap between germline ends came to 12 bases. The CDR3 extends over 13 amino acids. CDR3 in amino acids: CASSYRVGTEAFF. Here the CDR3 DNA reads TGTGCCAGCAGTTACAGGGTCGGGACTGAAGCTTTCTTT.

CDR3 nucleotides: TGTGCCAGCAGTTCCGGGACTAGAGCCACATCGGCAGATACGCAGTATTTT. Translated: CASSSGTRATSADTQYF. The J gene is TRBJ2-3, the V gene TRBV28; 8 bases are a match to TRBD2. Germline-derived CDR1 and CDR2 are MDHEN and SYDVKM. With V trimmed by 4 bases and J by 4 bases, 13 bases remained unmatched. The CDR3 sequence is 17 residues long.

The CDR3 coding sequence is TGCGCCAGCAGCTTGGATCCGGGAGGGGGGCAGTTCTTC. Amino acids: CASSLDPGGGQFF. The chain recombines TRBV5-1 with TRBJ2-1; TRBD2 agrees at 8 bases. The CDR3 spans 13 residues. Germline CDR1 SGHRS, CDR2 YFSETQ. The V segment lost 0 bases and the J segment 12 bases; nucleotides outside the gene matches: 5.

The chain combines TRBV28 with TRBJ2-7, with D tentatively TRBD2 (7 bases). The CDR3 contains 22 residues. V lost 3 bases and J lost 9, with 42 bases in between. CDR1 MDHEN and CDR2 SYDVKM come from the germline V gene. The DNA of the CDR3 is TGTGCCAGCAGTTTTCGGACAGAGGGCCAACAACGGGAGGCTTCCAGGGGCCCCCCGCAGTACTTC. Amino acid sequence: CASSFRTEGQQREASRGPPQYF.

The DNA for the CDR3 is TGTGCCTGGACTCCAGACACGCTCACTGAAGCTTTCTTT. Amino acids: CAWTPDTLTEAFF. The chain joins TRBV30 to TRBJ1-1; D gene ambiguous. V was clipped by 4 bases and J by 4 bases, with 13 bases between them. The CDR3 runs 13 residues. Germline values: CDR1 GTSNPN, CDR2 SVGIG (reference sequence).

The V gene is TRBV28, the J gene TRBJ2-3; D is possibly TRBD1 (8 bases). The V end lost 5 bases, the J end lost 4 bases, and 22 bases lay between the germline ends. CDR1 and CDR2 from the germline V gene are MDHEN and SYDVKM. There are 17 residues in the CDR3. CDR3 sequence: CASSPLRQGRVADTQYF. The CDR3 bases are TGTGCCAGCAGTCCACTAAGACAGGGGAGGGTAGCAGATACGCAGTATTTT.

The chain joins TRBV6-4 to TRBJ1-2; 11 bases fit TRBD1. V dropped 5 bases and J dropped 7; count of bases not matched to a gene: 9. The CDR3 totals 15 residues. CDR1 is MRHNA, CDR2 SNTAGT, per germline. CDR3 DNA sequence: TGTGCCAGCAGTTTTACCGGACAGGGGGCTGGTGGCTACACCTTC. Translating gives CASSFTGQGAGGYTF.

J is TRBJ2-5 and V is TRBV4-2; 8 nucleotides line up with TRBD1. Germline loops: CDR1 LGHNA, CDR2 YNFKEQ. The CDR3 is 15 amino acids. Unmatched junction bases numbered 9, after V lost 4 bases and J lost 5 bases. CDR3 amino acids: CASSRIQGERETQYF. CDR3 DNA: TGTGCCAGCAGCCGGATACAGGGGGAAAGGGAGACCCAGTACTTC.

This rearrangement joins TRBV19 to TRBJ2-2; TRBD1 is a possible D gene (5 bases). V shed 7 bases and J shed 2 bases, with 14 bases lying between them. The CDR3 is 15 amino acids. Germline-derived CDR1 and CDR2 are LNHDA and SQIVND (reference sequence). This chain's CDR3 is CASTVGQVNTGELFF. The CDR3 DNA reads TGTGCCAGTACTGTGGGGCAGGTTAACACCGGGGAGCTGTTTTTT.

The genes are TRBV9 and TRBJ1-2, with 7 positions matching TRBD1. CDR3 length: 19 residues. The V and J ends lost 0 bases and 4 bases, in that order; junction bases with no gene match: 18. Germline V gene data show CDR1 as SGDLS and CDR2 as YYNGEE. As DNA, the CDR3 is TGTGCCAGCAGCGTAGGAGTGGAGGGGGGACAGTACTTATCCTATGGCTACACCTTC. Translation: CASSVGVEGGQYLSYGYTF.

This chain joins TRBV27 and TRBJ1-5, with 8 bases that match TRBD1. Germline CDR1 MNHEY, CDR2 SMNVEV (reference sequence). The trim removed 4 bases at V and 6 bases at J, leaving 8 bases unmatched. The CDR3 consists of 15 residues. Here the CDR3 reads CASSSGQGWGQPQHF. CDR3 bases: TGTGCCAGCAGTTCCGGACAGGGCTGGGGTCAGCCCCAGCATTTT.

The rearrangement uses TRBV5-8 and TRBJ1-5; D ambiguous. The V end was cut by 2 bases, the J end by 3 bases, with 15 bases between. The germline CDR1 and CDR2 sequences are SGHTS and YDEGEE. The CDR3 totals 16 residues. CDR3 coding DNA: TGTGCCAGCAGCTTTAGACGGCAGGATATCAATCAGCCCCAGCATTTT. Translated, it gives CASSFRRQDINQPQHF.

This chain uses TRBV28 with TRBJ2-7, with TRBD1 identical over 8 bases. V was clipped by 6 bases and J by 2 bases; unmatched bases: 9. The germline V gene encodes CDR1 MDHEN and CDR2 SYDVKM. The CDR3 length is 15 residues. The CDR3 loop reads CASSPDRVGPYEQYF. The CDR3 bases are TGTGCCAGCAGCCCGGACAGGGTGGGTCCCTACGAGCAGTACTTC.

The chain couples TRBV29-1 to TRBJ2-7; D is possibly TRBD1 (5 bases). Germline CDR1 and CDR2: SQVTM and ANQGSEA. Trimming removed 1 base at V and 5 bases at J, with 18 bases between. The CDR3 totals 15 residues. The CDR3 is CSVEGGPNGNDEQYF. The DNA for the CDR3 is TGCAGCGTTGAAGGGGGCCCGAATGGGAACGACGAGCAGTACTTC.

The chain is built from TRBV18 and TRBJ2-2, with 13 bases identical to TRBD2. V was clipped by 4 bases and J by 5 bases; unmatched bases: 1. The CDR3 has 15 amino acids. Germline lookup yields CDR1 KGHSH and CDR2 LQKENI. DNA of the CDR3: TGTGCCAGCTCACTGGGACTAGCGGGGACCGGGGAGCTGTTTTTT. Translated, it gives CASSLGLAGTGELFF.

V usage is TRBV10-3 and J usage is TRBJ2-1, with D possibly TRBD2 on 7 matching bases. The CDR3 runs 12 residues. CDR1 is ENHRY and CDR2 is SYGVKD in the germline V gene. V lost 6 bases, J lost 13 bases, and 16 bases lay in between. The CDR3 reads CAIRGGGADQFF. CDR3 DNA sequence: TGTGCCATCAGGGGCGGGGGCGCGGACCAGTTCTTC.

This sequence joins TRBV29-1 and TRBJ1-2, with 10 bases fitting TRBD1. Germline V gene lookup returns CDR1 SQVTM and CDR2 ANQGSEA. The ends lost 6 bases at V and 6 bases at J; junction bases unmatched: 13. The CDR3 extends over 15 amino acids. The CDR3 region has the DNA TGCAGCGTGCTACCTCGCCTTGGACAGGGGGATGGCTACACCTTC. Its protein product is CSVLPRLGQGDGYTF.